This T cell receptor beta chain appears in the sequencing data of a study of T cells in women clearing cervical HPV infection. As for the study in general: Controls were women whose single incident HPV16 infection cleared within 12 months without precancer or cancer. Controls gave blood once infection was undetectable; cases at lesion identification. HLA type stays a possible confounder, typing being limited. Study-wide results and limits: Cases carried less TRBV6-7 than controls: roughly 0.12% versus 0.17%.

This table comes from immunoSEQ multiplex PCR, and its TCRdb copy is limited to in-frame clones, with some not included. Its clone listing holds around 37,000 clones. Remarks on this clone: As yet, its antigen is unknown. Read coverage stops 3 residues before the CDR3 terminus; the germline J gene supplies the remainder.

The germline V gene encodes CDR1 DFQATT and CDR2 SNEGSKA (reference sequence). V dropped 3 bases and J dropped 1 base, with 12 bases sitting between them. The CDR3 extends over 14 amino acids. This TCR came from a woman between 18 and 75 years old with a cervical HPV16 infection that either progressed to CIN3+ or cleared (not recorded which). The chain couples TRBV20-1 to TRBJ1-1; no firm D call. Input material: blood buffy coat. The CDR3 DNA, read in part, is TGCAGTGCTAGGGTCGGGTCCTGGAACACTGAA. Translated: CSARVGSWNTE. The full CDR3 protein reads CSARVGSWNTEAFF.